This entry concerns a single T cell receptor beta chain. Generated by immunoSEQ multiplex PCR, the TCRdb table keeps only in-frame clones and is missing some. The table has under 250,000 clones, around 84% seen once; the top ten hold approximately 10%. V lost 3 bases to trimming and J lost 5 bases, with 24 bases between them. The CDR3 is made up of 18 amino acids. CDR1 is MNHEY and CDR2 is SMNVEV in the germline V gene (reference sequence). The data originate from a study of blood T cell repertoires in COVID-19. Study-level information: Acute and convalescent COVID-19 specimens originated in the United States, Italy and Spain. T cells, B-cell-depleted T cells, or PBMCs provided the cDNA or gDNA that served as material.

Specimen: peripheral blood. The gene calls are TRBV27 and TRBJ2-3; no firm D call. The receptor was isolated from a man between 45 and 60 years old with active or convalescent COVID-19. In nucleotides, the CDR3 is TGTGCCAGCAGTTTTTCCCGAGCCCCCGATCGGGTTGAAGATACGCAGTATTTT. Amino acid sequence: CASSFSRAPDRVEDTQYF.